The sample holds a few counts of the clone carrying this TCR beta chain. Its antigen is still unknown. Each CDR3 protein gets one entry after TCRdb re-called the 5' RACE reads with MiXCR. The sample comprises roughly 670,000 distinct CDR3 sequences, around 17% of which are singletons, and 15% to 20% rests with the top ten. Germline values: CDR1 MNHEY, CDR2 SMNVEV (reference sequence). Trimming cost V 2 bases and J 4 bases, with 9 bases left between them. This CDR3 region has 13 residues. The sample is drawn from a study of CD8 T cells in ankylosing spondylitis. Notes on the study in general: Ankylosing spondylitis blood appeared to carry a characteristic TCR beta motif of roughly eight highly homologous variants.

The sample comprised blood, either unsorted or a sorted T cell fraction (not recorded which). The clonotype originates from a male donor with ankylosing spondylitis. The chain couples TRBV27 to TRBJ2-7; TRBD1 is a possible D gene (5 bases). This chain's CDR3 is CASSLKTVYEQYF. In DNA, the CDR3 is TGTGCCAGCAGTTTAAAGACAGTATACGAGCAGTACTTC.